The sequence of this TCR beta chain was determined in a study of cytomegalovirus exposure and HLA in healthy donors. Background on the study: Per a later analysis, the roughly 690 first-cohort and some 130 validation repertoires shared one platform.

Study-wide results and caveats: Accounts indicate the classifier identified cytomegalovirus status with strong specificity and sensitivity. Among TCR beta chains, those listed as cytomegalovirus-associated numbered approximately 150. According to a later analysis, TCR clusters from the first cohort tended to co-occur in the approximately 130 validation repertoires.

Turning to this clone: Its matching antigen is unknown.

The CDR3 runs 15 residues. Losses at the gene ends were 5 bases for V and 5 bases for J; bases not matched to a gene: 11. Germline V gene sequence: CDR1 MDHEN, CDR2 SYDVKM. Only in-frame clones appear in the TCRdb table, and some are missing; sequencing was by immunoSEQ multiplex PCR. The sample records approximately 59,000 clones, about 92% being singletons. The sequence derives from a man between 18 and 29 years old in good health and CMV-seropositive. The chain recombines TRBV28 with TRBJ2-5, with 7 bases fitting TRBD1. The source material was PBMCs. The CDR3 region has the DNA TGTGCCAGCAGTGAAAACCACAGGGGTACCGAGACCCAGTACTTC. Protein: CASSENHRGTETQYF. Together with reference TRBV28 and TRBJ2-5, the CDR3 gives the full variable domain: DVKVTQSSRYLVKRTGEKVFLECVQDMDHENMFWYRQDPGLGLRLIYFSYDVKMKEKGDIPEGYSVSREKKERFSLILESASTNQTSMYLCASSENHRGTETQYFGPGTRLLVL.